A selection of T cell receptor beta chains follows, all from one sample in a study of blood T cell repertoires in COVID-19. Generated by immunoSEQ multiplex PCR, the TCRdb table keeps only in-frame clones and is missing some. The sample lists under 300,000 clones; 65% to 85% were seen once. Sequencing was done on a sample of peripheral blood. These receptors all stem from a man aged 80 or over with acute or convalescent COVID-19. Both conserved end residues are trimmed from each CDR3.

>TRBJ2-3|TRBV21-1
ASSKGYILAGVLPGSSTDTQY
>TRBJ1-3|TRBV5-1
ASSLDLGAMGNTIY
>TRBJ1-1|TRBV9
ASSPQQGSATEAF
>TRBJ2-3|TRBV24-1
ATSAAGTDTQY
>TRBJ2-5|TRBV2
ASSPRLDLETQY
>TRBJ1-1|TRBV10-2
ASTLGSTNTEAF
>TRBJ1-6|TRBV3-1/TRBV3-2
ASSQGSQIINSPLH
>TRBJ2-6|TRBV18
ASSRGQGEAGANVLT
>TRBJ1-5|TRBV19
ASSIEWQPQH
>TRBJ2-2|TRBV7-9
ASSQTPGELF
>TRBJ1-2|TRBV3-1/TRBV3-2
ASSQLNYGYT
>TRBJ2-7|TRBV5-1
ASSLVPGQNYEQY
>TRBJ2-7|TRBV6-5
ASTERDAPYYEQY
>TRBJ1-4|TRBV28
ASSTRLNEKLF
>TRBJ2-2|TRBV2
ASRTGRTGELF
>TRBJ2-7|TRBV5-1
ASSLGQGIIYEQY
>TRBJ2-3|TRBV6-5
ASQDRAPDTQY
>TRBJ2-7|TRBV29-1
SVEGLAGSHEQY
>TRBJ2-2|TRBV10-2
ASRRQDLNTGELF
>TRBJ2-5|TRBV28
ASSPRTSGRAGETQY
>TRBJ1-2|TRBV27
ASSPSQGTGFLNT
>TRBJ2-3|TRBV28
ASSSGGRVDTQY